This paragraph reports one T cell receptor (beta chain). Cohorts were assigned according to the clinical history that participants reported. Recovery among Cohort 3 donors was established by two negative PCRs, clearance, or symptom resolution. This sample was taken from a study of blood T cell repertoires in COVID-19. About the research overall: T cells, B-cell-depleted T cells, or PBMCs provided the cDNA or gDNA that served as material.

Germline V gives CDR1 SGHRS, CDR2 YFSETQ. The trim removed 3 bases at V and 4 bases at J, leaving 12 bases unmatched. The CDR3 contains 17 residues. In the original analysis: Nucleated cell counts were estimated from reference gene primer amplification. TCRdb's table, derived via immunoSEQ multiplex PCR, lists solely in-frame clones and lacks some. V, J and clone size were drawn from that table, and D and trimming were deduced from the DNA. This table holds hundreds of thousands of clones, around nine tenths found once. The TCR originated in a middle-aged woman who had recovered from COVID-19. Input material: PBMCs or T cells enriched from blood (not recorded which). This rearrangement joins TRBV5-1 to TRBJ2-2; the match to TRBD2 covers 7 bases. The CDR3 sequence is CASSSYLRREGTGELFF. Written as DNA, the CDR3 is TGCGCCAGCAGCTCCTACCTAAGAAGGGAGGGCACCGGGGAGCTGTTTTTT.